This TCR beta chain emerged from a study of T cell responses to AZD1222 COVID-19 vaccine. General study findings and limits: Sampling captured repertoires only after the peak T cell response.

Notes on this clone: Its target is unknown.

The method was immunoSEQ multiplex PCR; TCRdb's version includes in-frame clones alone and lacks a portion of them. The table has more than 150,000 clones, about nine tenths seen once. With 8 bases clipped from V and 1 base from J, the junction kept 7 bases outside the gene matches. Germline CDR1 and CDR2: KGHSH and LQKENI. The CDR3 contains 15 residues. This specimen was peripheral blood, taken on day 0 of AZD1222 vaccination. The sequence derives from an adult in good health. V gene TRBV18 combines with J gene TRBJ2-5, with 10 nucleotides matching TRBD2. CDR3: CASQSGGELQETQYF. CDR3 sequence (DNA): TGTGCCAGCCAGAGCGGGGGGGAACTCCAAGAGACCCAGTACTTC.